The T cell receptor (beta chain) under discussion was sequenced for a study of OX40 agonist ivuxolimab in advanced cancers. Findings and limits, study-wide: Antigen specificity of clonally expanded peripheral T cells was not established. CD8+ T cells (on average) carried more expanded clones than CD4+ T cells.

Assay: immunoSEQ multiplex PCR; the TCRdb copy retains only in-frame clones and omits some. The data hold 11,000 to 15,000 clones, with approximately 93% observed a single time. The V gene's germline CDR1 is MNHEY and CDR2 SMNVEV (reference sequence). Trimming left V 0 bases short and J 5 bases short, with 13 bases between. The CDR3 is made up of 15 amino acids. In this sample, this clone turned up once. Its antigen is undetermined. The rearrangement joins TRBV27 to TRBJ2-5; D is perhaps TRBD1 or TRBD2 (6 bases each). This TCR derives from an adult with an advanced solid tumor such as melanoma, head and neck, liver or kidney cancer. The specimen was CD4+ or CD8+ T cells sorted from blood, collected in a trial of the OX40 agonist ivuxolimab. CDR3 residues: CASSLSTWRGETQYF. The CDR3 DNA reads TGTGCCAGCAGTTTATCGACATGGAGGGGGGAGACCCAGTACTTC.